This T cell receptor beta chain was sequenced in a study of OX40 agonist ivuxolimab in advanced cancers. The germline gives CDR1 MGHDK, CDR2 SYGVNS. This CDR3 is 14 amino acids long. V lost 1 base to trimming and J lost 3 bases, with 9 bases between them. Study results and caveats: CD4+ and CD8+ blood T cells expanded clonally by week 6 at 0.1 to 3.0 mg/kg.

The assay was immunoSEQ multiplex PCR, and TCRdb's table has in-frame clones only and misses some. The sample lists about 62,000 clones, around 92% seen once, with around 15% in the top ten. This clone came up once. No antigen is known for it. The chain uses TRBV25-1 and TRBJ1-2; no definite D call. This receptor was obtained from an adult with an advanced solid tumor such as melanoma, head and neck, liver or kidney cancer. Source: CD4+ or CD8+ T cells sorted from blood, taken in a trial of the OX40 agonist ivuxolimab. The CDR3 is CASSEFGQDYGYTF. The CDR3 DNA reads as TGTGCCAGCAGTGAATTTGGGCAGGACTATGGCTACACCTTC.